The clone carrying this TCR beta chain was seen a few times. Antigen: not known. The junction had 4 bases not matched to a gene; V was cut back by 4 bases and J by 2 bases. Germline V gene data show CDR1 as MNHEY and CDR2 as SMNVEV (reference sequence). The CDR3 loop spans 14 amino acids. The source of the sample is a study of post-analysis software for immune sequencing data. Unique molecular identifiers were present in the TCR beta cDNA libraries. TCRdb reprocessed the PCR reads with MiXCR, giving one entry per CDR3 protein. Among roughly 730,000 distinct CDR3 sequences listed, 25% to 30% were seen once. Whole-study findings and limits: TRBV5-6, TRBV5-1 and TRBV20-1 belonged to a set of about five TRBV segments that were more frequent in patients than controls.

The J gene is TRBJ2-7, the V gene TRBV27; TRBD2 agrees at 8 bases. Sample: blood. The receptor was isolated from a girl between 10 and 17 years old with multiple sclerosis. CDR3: CASSSGLAAYEQYF. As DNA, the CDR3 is TGTGCCAGCAGTTCCGGACTAGCTGCCTACGAGCAGTACTTC.